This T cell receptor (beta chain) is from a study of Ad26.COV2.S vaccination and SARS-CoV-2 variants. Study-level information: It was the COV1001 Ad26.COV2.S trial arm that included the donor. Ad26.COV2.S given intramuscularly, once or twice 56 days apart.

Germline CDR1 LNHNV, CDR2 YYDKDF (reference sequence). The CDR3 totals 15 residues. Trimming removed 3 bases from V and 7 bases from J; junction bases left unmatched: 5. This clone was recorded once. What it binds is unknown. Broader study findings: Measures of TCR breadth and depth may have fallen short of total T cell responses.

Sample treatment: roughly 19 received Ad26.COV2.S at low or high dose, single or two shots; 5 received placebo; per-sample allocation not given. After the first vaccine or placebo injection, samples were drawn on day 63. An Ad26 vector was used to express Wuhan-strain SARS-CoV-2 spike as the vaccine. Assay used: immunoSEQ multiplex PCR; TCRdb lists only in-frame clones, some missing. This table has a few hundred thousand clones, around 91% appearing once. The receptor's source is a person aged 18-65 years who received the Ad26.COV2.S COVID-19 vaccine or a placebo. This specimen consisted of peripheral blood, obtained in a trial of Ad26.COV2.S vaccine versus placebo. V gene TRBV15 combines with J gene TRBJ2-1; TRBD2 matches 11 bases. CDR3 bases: TGTGCCACCAGCAGTAGGCTAGCGGGAGGAAATGAGCAGTTCTTC. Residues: CATSSRLAGGNEQFF.